The 17 T cell receptor beta chains given below trace back to one sample, sequenced in a study of blood T cell repertoires in COVID-19. Here immunoSEQ multiplex PCR was the method, and the copy in TCRdb shows in-frame clones only, minus some. The sample carries roughly 140,000 clones, 70% to 90% recorded once. Material for sequencing was peripheral blood. The receptors originated from a man aged 65 to 85 with acute or convalescent COVID-19.

This clone has just a few counts. CDR3 in DNA: TGTGCCAGCAGCGTATCAGGGCAAACCTACGAGCAGTACTTC. Protein product: CASSVSGQTYEQYF. The J gene is TRBJ2-7, the V gene TRBV9; tentative D call: TRBD1 (5 bases). V lost 1 base and J 2 bases, leaving 10 bases between the germline ends. Germline CDR1 SGDLS, CDR2 YYNGEE. The CDR3 totals 14 residues.

The chain uses TRBV7-9 and TRBJ2-1, with 8 positions matching TRBD2. V lost 5 bases and J lost 9; bases outside the gene matches: 15. The germline CDR1 and CDR2 sequences are SEHNR and FQNEAQ (reference sequence). The CDR3 sequence is 16 residues long. The CDR3: CASSPRGDAGGSEQFF. The CDR3 nucleotides are TGTGCCAGCAGCCCCCGTGGCGATGCGGGAGGTTCTGAGCAGTTCTTC. Looking up the rest from reference TRBV7-9 and TRBJ2-1 gives the full variable domain: DTGVSQNPRHKITKRGQNVTFRCDPISEHNRLYWYRQTLGQGPEFLTYFQNEAQLEKSRLLSDRFSAERPKGSFSTLEIQRTEQGDSAMYLCASSPRGDAGGSEQFFGPGTRLTVL.

The rearrangement uses TRBV10-3 and TRBJ1-4; 7 bases match TRBD1. Trimming cost V 0 bases and J 5 bases; bases outside gene matches: 3. This CDR3 has 15 residues. Germline V gene sequence: CDR1 ENHRY, CDR2 SYGVKD. The CDR3 sequence is CAISESGQQNEKLFF. The CDR3 DNA reads as TGTGCCATCAGTGAGTCGGGACAGCAAAATGAAAAACTGTTTTTT.

The rearrangement uses TRBV5-1 and TRBJ2-3, with a possible D match to TRBD2 (7 bases). Trimming took off 2 bases at V and 5 bases at J, with 15 bases between the two ends. This CDR3 contains 15 residues. Germline loops: CDR1 SGHRS, CDR2 YFSETQ. The CDR3 DNA reads TGCGCCAGCAGCTTTGGGGGGGCGCAGGTAGATACGCAGTATTTT. This encodes CASSFGGAQVDTQYF.

The rearrangement links TRBV7-9 to TRBJ1-5, with D perhaps matching TRBD1 (5 bases). Trimming removed 6 bases from V and 6 bases from J, with 12 bases in between. CDR1 SEHNR and CDR2 FQNEAQ come from the germline V gene (reference sequence). The CDR3 is 13 residues long. CDR3: CASSSNTGQPQHF. CDR3 in DNA: TGTGCCAGCAGTTCTAATACAGGTCAGCCCCAGCATTTT.

The CDR3 DNA reads as TGTGCCAGCAGTTACGGAGGGGCAGGTTCTAACCAGCCCCAGCATTTT. Amino acids: CASSYGGAGSNQPQHF. This sequence joins TRBV6-2 or TRBV6-3 and TRBJ1-5; D may be TRBD1 (5 bases). V gave up 2 bases and J gave up 7 bases, with 18 bases separating them. Germline CDR1 MNHEY, CDR2 SVGEGT. The CDR3 length is 16 residues.

This clone was detected only a few times. The same CDR3 can be traced to other DNA sequences in this sample. V gene TRBV12-3 or TRBV12-4 combines with J gene TRBJ2-7; weak D call: TRBD2 (6 bases). V gave up 8 bases and J gave up 2 bases, with 7 bases separating them. The CDR3 is 11 amino acids. In DNA form, the CDR3 reads TGTGCCAGCGGAGGGGCCTACGAGCAGTACTTC. It specifies CASGGAYEQYF.

The gene calls are TRBV13 and TRBJ2-7, with a possible D match to TRBD2 (6 bases). Per germline, CDR1 PRHDT and CDR2 FYEKMQ (reference sequence). V was clipped by 7 bases and J by 3 bases, with 16 bases between them. This CDR3 contains 14 residues. In DNA form, the CDR3 reads TGTGCCAGCACCCCGAGCGGGTCCCGCTACGAGCAGTACTTC. Its translation is CASTPSGSRYEQYF. The full variable domain, with the rest looked up from reference TRBV13 and TRBJ2-7, is AAGVIQSPRHLIKEKRETATLKCYPIPRHDTVYWYQQGPGQDPQFLISFYEKMQSDKGSIPDRFSAQQFSDYHSELNMSSLELGDSALYFCASTPSGSRYEQYFGPGTRLTVT.

The rearrangement uses TRBV5-1 and TRBJ2-5, with 12 positions matching TRBD1. The ends lost 2 bases at V and 5 bases at J; junction bases unmatched: 7. CDR1 and CDR2 (germline): SGHRS, YFSETQ. The CDR3 has 16 amino acids. The CDR3 DNA reads as TGCGCCAGCAGCTTATCGGGACAGGGGGCCGGGGAGACCCAGTACTTC. This encodes CASSLSGQGAGETQYF.

The V and J genes are TRBV29-1 and TRBJ2-1, with TRBD1 identical over 10 bases. Germline CDR1 reads SQVTM; CDR2 reads ANQGSEA. Trimming took 3 bases from V and 0 from J; bases not matched to a gene: 5. This CDR3 is built from 16 residues. The CDR3 coding sequence is TGCAGCGTTGAGGAGGACAGGGGGAGCTCCTACAATGAGCAGTTCTTC. Protein: CSVEEDRGSSYNEQFF.

The chain recombines TRBV24-1 with TRBJ2-1; TRBD2 is a possible D gene (6 bases). The V and J ends lost 2 bases and 0 bases respectively, with 7 bases between them. The CDR3 spans 15 residues. The V gene's germline CDR1 is KGHDR and CDR2 SFDVKD. DNA of the CDR3: TGTGCCACCAGTGATTGGCGGGACTCCTACAATGAGCAGTTCTTC. Residues: CATSDWRDSYNEQFF.

A few counts support this clone. The chain recombines TRBV25-1 with TRBJ1-6; 9 bases fit TRBD1. The germline V gene has CDR1 MGHDK and CDR2 SYGVNS. This CDR3 is 18 amino acids long. Trimming took 7 bases from V and 7 from J; bases not matched to a gene: 17. This CDR3 reads CASTSEGQGILQNSPLHF. In DNA, the CDR3 is TGTGCCAGCACCTCGGAGGGACAGGGAATTCTCCAGAATTCACCCCTCCACTTT.

V is TRBV7-2 and J is TRBJ2-1, with TRBD2 matching over 7 bases. The CDR3 loop spans 17 amino acids. CDR1 is SGHTA, CDR2 FQGNSA, per germline. Losses at the gene ends were 1 base for V and 4 bases for J; bases not matched to a gene: 10. The CDR3 DNA reads TGTGCCAGCAGCTTAGATGGGGCGGGAGCGGGATACAATGAGCAGTTCTTC. This translates into CASSLDGAGAGYNEQFF.

The genes are TRBV12-3 or TRBV12-4 and TRBJ2-5, with D maybe TRBD2 (5 bases). V lost 5 bases to trimming and J lost 7 bases, with 11 bases between them. The CDR3 contains 12 residues. The CDR3 sequence is CASSLTAGTQYF. The DNA for the CDR3 is TGTGCCAGCAGTCTTACCGCGGGGACCCAGTACTTC.

V is TRBV4-3 and J is TRBJ1-1; D might be TRBD1 (5 bases). CDR3 length equals 14 residues. The V end lost 0 bases, the J end lost 4 bases, and 9 bases lay between the germline ends. The germline gives CDR1 LGHNA, CDR2 YSLEER. This chain's CDR3 is CASSQESGRTEAFF. The CDR3 DNA is TGCGCCAGCAGCCAAGAGTCAGGGCGCACTGAAGCTTTCTTT.

This chain uses TRBV3-1 (or the pseudogene TRBV3-2) with TRBJ1-6; 7 positions agree with TRBD1. The CDR3 extends over 18 amino acids. CDR1 is LGHDT and CDR2 is YNNKEL in the germline V gene (reference sequence). V lost 4 bases to trimming and J lost 0 bases; unmatched junction nucleotides: 9. In DNA, the CDR3 is TGTGCCAGCAGCCCCAACCTCAGGGGGAGCTCCTATAATTCACCCCTCCACTTT. Translation gives CASSPNLRGSSYNSPLHF.

This clone was observed once. The rearrangement links TRBV28 to TRBJ1-4, with TRBD1 as a possible D gene (6 bases). Trimming left V 6 bases short and J 3 bases short, with 11 bases between. The length of the CDR3 is 14 residues. CDR1 MDHEN and CDR2 SYDVKM come from the germline V gene. Here the CDR3 reads CASSLGGPNEKLFF. CDR3 sequence (DNA): TGTGCCAGCAGCCTCGGGGGGCCTAATGAAAAACTGTTTTTT.